This T cell receptor (beta chain) was recorded in a study of blood T cells in healthy people across ages. This CDR3 is built from 13 residues. Germline CDR1 is DFQATT and CDR2 is SNEGSKA (reference sequence). The ends were cut back, 5 bases at V and 5 bases at J, with 13 bases in the middle. Whole-study findings and limits: Across the age range, TCR beta diversity per million T cells fell in a roughly linear way.

Ranging in age from about 6 to 100, the donors were healthy Caucasian individuals from Russia. At least 7 million PBMCs were isolated per sample. A second about 7 to 11 cycle PCR used barcoded and J-beta primers. MiXCR was run by TCRdb on the 5' RACE reads, yielding one entry per CDR3 protein. Found here are 630,000 or so distinct CDR3 sequences, roughly 30% of them singletons; the top ten hold 15% to 19%. Ten or more counts support this clonotype. Its antigen is unidentified. The sequence was obtained from a woman older than 75 in good health. The V gene is TRBV20-1, the J gene TRBJ2-1; weak D call: TRBD1 (5 bases). Sequenced: blood. CDR3 sequence (DNA): TGCAGTGCTGAACGACAGACCAACAATGAGCAGTTCTTC. This sequence encodes CSAERQTNNEQFF.